Listed below are T cell receptor beta chains from one sample, sequenced in a study of shared clonotypes between healthy human individuals. Sequencing was performed with immunoSEQ multiplex PCR; in TCRdb, only in-frame clones are kept and a portion is missing. The data hold hundreds of thousands of clones, with around 96% observed a single time. The sample comprised naive CD8+ T cells sorted from blood. These receptors were collected from a woman aged 25 to 39 in good health. Each CDR3 is given with its conserved first and last residue.

v_call | cdr3_aa
TRBV9 | CASSAGGAYVYTF
TRBV27 | CASSSHFTGELFF
TRBV7-9 | CASSPRHGGIYEQYF
TRBV28 | CATLRAGGTGANVLTF
TRBV11-2 | CASVGRANYGYTF
TRBV19 | CASRNLGDRYSPLHF
TRBV28 | CASSWGGPSSYNEQFF
TRBV28 | CASRDTEAFF
TRBV27 | CASSLWAESNYGYTF
TRBV27 | CASRNYLGGGGDKNIQYF
TRBV5-5 | CASSLGYGYTF
TRBV7-9 | CASTRGSTLPHEQFF
TRBV9 | CASSVGGNTYEQYF
TRBV27 | CASSNPGDEQYF
TRBV27 | CASSLGLAGAGTGELFF
TRBV11-2 | CASSLASSGVYEQYF
TRBV7-9 | CASSFSKGGNTEAFF
TRBV11-2 | CASSSEREEADTQYF
TRBV4-1 | CASSRPGQGFYEQYF
TRBV27 | CASSSSTRKSYEQYF
TRBV27 | CASSPGTGSSYEQYF
TRBV7-2 | CASSSGMEWGSDTEAFF
TRBV2 | CASRSAGTPYNEQFF
TRBV14 | CASSQVAFYEQYF
TRBV7-8 | CASSLSAGGSYEQYF
TRBV1 | CTSSQDLGLADTGELFF
TRBV27 | CASRPLGAYEQYF
TRBV6-1 | CASSVWDRELYEQYF
TRBV11-2 | CASSITTGEIETQYF
TRBV19 | CASSGRGLQPQHF
TRBV27 | CASSPNSGQLEQYF
TRBV27 | CASSLGSGNPYEQYF
TRBV29-1 | CSVDHRGPDNEQFF
TRBV11-2 | CASSLSQGPNYGYTF
TRBV29-1 | CSVELGTYEQYF
TRBV27 | CASSHHGGSYEQYF
TRBV6-5 | CASSSTTIGPRETQYF
TRBV5-4 | CASSLPLNEQFF
TRBV11-1 | CASSYGPSYNEQFF
TRBV11-3 | CASSSTRTDTQYF
TRBV10-3 | CAMSTALNTEAFF
TRBV7-9 | CASSLEGAGANVLTF
TRBV27 | CASSHSGRVDTQYF
TRBV11-2 | CASSLVGGGTLRHGYTF
TRBV21-1 | CASSRIGLAGASYEQYF
TRBV4-1 | CASSQWTSTDTQYF